This TCR beta chain stems from a study of cytomegalovirus exposure and HLA in healthy donors. Looking at the study overall: Earlier work reported 117 million unique TCR beta sequences from about 170 million T cells. Study-level findings and limits: It was assumed in the presence/absence analyses that sequencing depth was roughly uniform across donors. Whilst most TCR sequences proved rare, a subset of public TCRs occurred across many donors. Associated with HLA alleles at 0.05 false discovery rate in a later analysis were 16,951 TCR beta sequences.

The CDR3 is 15 amino acids. Germline V lookup: CDR1 SEHNR, CDR2 FQNEAQ (reference sequence). To note about this clone: What it binds is unknown. The junction does not match germline at one end; this may be a read error.

The PCR used 60 Vbeta and 13 Jbeta primers. Sequencing used immunoSEQ multiplex PCR; TCRdb keeps in-frame clones, though not all of them. The sample lists about 150,000 clones, about 73% seen once, with approximately 3% in the top ten. The V call is TRBV7-9, the J call TRBJ2-1, with TRBD2 matching 10 bases. Sequencing input: PBMCs. The TCR was taken from a woman aged 35 to 49 in good health and CMV-seronegative. CDR3 protein: CSSSLAGGKFHEQFF. CDR3 DNA: TGTTCCAGCAGCTTAGCGGGGGGAAAGTTCCATGAGCAGTTCTTC. Looking up the rest from reference TRBV7-9 and TRBJ2-1 gives the full variable domain: DTGVSQNPRHKITKRGQNVTFRCDPISEHNRLYWYRQTLGQGPEFLTYFQNEAQLEKSRLLSDRFSAERPKGSFSTLEIQRTEQGDSAMYLCSSSLAGGKFHEQFFGPGTRLTVL.